The 16 T cell receptor beta chains below were found in one sample sequenced in a study of blood T cells in healthy people across ages. With a J-beta primer mix and a sample-barcoded 5' primer, a second PCR ran about 6 to 11 cycles. In TCRdb, the 5' RACE reads were re-called with MiXCR into one record per CDR3 protein. The data contain about 1.7 million distinct CDR3 sequences, about 28% of them seen just once; the ten biggest clones take up about 7.7%. Material: blood. These receptors were collected from a woman aged 25 to 39 in good health.

The chain links TRBV7-6 to TRBJ2-7, with 9 positions matching TRBD1. Unmatched junction bases numbered 8, after V lost 5 bases and J lost 6 bases. CDR1 is SGHVS, CDR2 FNYEAQ, per germline. This CDR3 has 14 residues. The CDR3 nucleotides are TGTGCCAGCAGCCCCGGGGACAGGGCCGGCGAGCAGTACTTC. Translation gives CASSPGDRAGEQYF.

As regards this clonotype: Just one base apart from a much larger clone, this may be a read error. The V call is TRBV20-1, the J call TRBJ1-2; perhaps TRBD1 as D (5 bases). The CDR3 loop spans 13 amino acids. From germline, CDR1 is DFQATT and CDR2 SNEGSKA (reference sequence). The CDR3 DNA is TGCAGTGCTCAGGGTGGGGTTAACTATGGCTACAACTTC. Translation gives CSAQGGVNYGYNF.

The CDR3 coding sequence is TGCGCCAGCAGCCCATCAACTACGAACACTGAAGCTTTCTTT. It encodes CASSPSTTNTEAFF. The chain is built from TRBV5-1 and TRBJ1-1, with unresolved D. The length of the CDR3 is 14 residues. Trimming shortened V by 4 bases and J by 1 base, and 11 bases separated the two germline ends. Germline V lookup: CDR1 SGHRS, CDR2 YFSETQ.

The sample holds a few counts of this clonotype. This rearrangement joins TRBV7-9 to TRBJ1-5; no firm D call. The V end was cut by 3 bases, the J end by 6 bases, with 15 bases between. The germline CDR1 and CDR2 sequences are SEHNR and FQNEAQ (reference sequence). The CDR3 runs to 15 residues. The CDR3 nucleotides read TGTGCCAGCAGCTTTGAGGGAGGAAGAGGTCAGCCCCAGCATTTT. Its translation is CASSFEGGRGQPQHF.

In this sample, this clonotype turned up a few times. This chain connects TRBV7-3 to TRBJ2-1; 11 positions agree with TRBD2. The germline CDR1 and CDR2 sequences are SGHTA and FQGTGA. The ends lost 3 bases at V and 6 bases at J; junction bases unmatched: 4. The CDR3 extends over 15 amino acids. DNA for the CDR3: TGTGCCAGCAGCTTTCGTAGCGGGGGGGCCAATGAGCAGTTCTTC. It specifies CASSFRSGGANEQFF.

This clonotype occurred many times. V usage is TRBV6-1 and J usage is TRBJ1-1; 7 bases align to TRBD1. Germline V lookup: CDR1 MNHNS, CDR2 SASEGT. V lost 6 bases to trimming and J lost 2 bases; unmatched junction nucleotides: 3. CDR3 length: 13 amino acids. CDR3: CASRRGGNTEAFF. The CDR3 nucleotides are TGTGCCAGCAGACGAGGGGGCAACACTGAAGCTTTCTTT.

This chain links TRBV2 with TRBJ2-3; 12 nucleotides line up with TRBD2. Germline CDR1 SNHLY, CDR2 FYNNEI. This CDR3 contains 16 residues. V lost 7 bases to trimming and J lost 4 bases; unmatched junction nucleotides: 9. This CDR3 is CASNRRASGGADTQYF. In DNA form, the CDR3 reads TGTGCCAGCAACCGCCGGGCTAGCGGGGGGGCAGATACGCAGTATTTT.

This clonotype was picked up a small number of times. The chain is built from TRBV21-1 and TRBJ1-1; whether TRBD1, the table's D call, matches the DNA was not checked. TRBV21-1 is marked as a pseudogene. The CDR3 loop spans 15 amino acids. The CDR3 here is CASSRLGQAFSEAFF. The DNA for the CDR3 is TGTGCCAGCAGCAGGCTCGGACAGGCTTTCTCTGAAGCTTTCTTT.

This clonotype has ten or more counts. The chain uses TRBV29-1 and TRBJ2-1; D remains unclear. CDR3 length equals 13 residues. The ends were cut back, 5 bases at V and 7 bases at J, with 15 bases in the middle. Germline V gene data show CDR1 as SQVTM and CDR2 as ANQGSEA. The CDR3 coding sequence is TGCAGCGTTTCCCGGACCGCACCGAATGAGCAGTTCTTC. Amino acids: CSVSRTAPNEQFF.

The rearrangement links TRBV20-1 to TRBJ2-5; 7 bases are a match to TRBD2. The CDR3 covers 15 residues. CDR1 and CDR2 from the germline V gene are DFQATT and SNEGSKA (reference sequence). V shed 0 bases, J shed 11 bases, and the junction held 15 bases outside the gene matches. The CDR3 is CSARDIAGVVWEQYF. CDR3 nucleotides: TGCAGTGCTAGAGATATTGCGGGAGTTGTGTGGGAGCAGTACTTC.

This clonotype was found a few times. The V gene is TRBV3-1, the J gene TRBJ2-3; D call uncertain. V was trimmed by 4 bases and J by 4 bases, leaving 12 bases between them. The CDR3 runs to 14 residues. Germline V gives CDR1 LGHDT, CDR2 YNNKEL (reference sequence). The CDR3 loop reads CASSRDGSSDTQYF. Written as DNA, the CDR3 is TGTGCCAGCAGCCGCGATGGCAGTTCAGATACGCAGTATTTT.

This clonotype has at least ten counts. This chain connects TRBV20-1 to TRBJ2-7; 8 nucleotides align to TRBD2. CDR1 and CDR2 from the germline V gene are DFQATT and SNEGSKA (reference sequence). The V gene end was trimmed by 7 bases and the J gene end by 6 bases; junction bases not matched to a gene: 11. The CDR3 is 13 amino acids. The CDR3 region has the DNA TGCAGTGTACCGGGACTAGAGAGTGGCGAGCAGTACTTC. It encodes CSVPGLESGEQYF.

In the case of this clonotype: The junction departs from germline at one end; a sequencing error may be responsible. The gene calls are TRBV18 and TRBJ2-7; 9 bases match TRBD1. The CDR3 consists of 15 residues. Germline values: CDR1 KGHSH, CDR2 LQKENI. In DNA, the CDR3 is TGTGCCAGCTCACCACTGGGACAGGGAATCAACGAGCGGTACTTC. Protein: CASSPLGQGINERYF.

This clonotype was seen at least ten times. The rearrangement joins TRBV5-1 to TRBJ2-1; TRBD2 matches 8 bases. The V gene end was trimmed by 2 bases and the J gene end by 6 bases; junction bases not matched to a gene: 4. In germline, CDR1 is SGHRS, CDR2 YFSETQ. CDR3 length: 14 residues. CDR3 sequence: CASSFREGPNEQFF. In nucleotides, the CDR3 is TGCGCCAGCAGCTTCCGGGAGGGTCCCAATGAGCAGTTCTTC.

This clonotype has only a few counts. The chain has TRBV3-1 and TRBJ1-2; D remains ambiguous. Germline CDR1 reads LGHDT; CDR2 reads YNNKEL (reference sequence). This CDR3 is built from 15 residues. V was trimmed by 0 bases and J by 1 base, leaving 9 bases between them. CDR3 nucleotides: TGTGCCAGCAGCCAAGACATCGGGGTTAACTATGGCTACACCTTC. It is translated as CASSQDIGVNYGYTF.

This clonotype was recorded at least ten times. The CDR3 sequence is CASSYGQGRDEQYF. The CDR3 bases are TGTGCCAGCAGTTACGGACAGGGTCGCGACGAGCAGTACTTC. V and J are TRBV6-5 and TRBJ2-7, with 8 bases that match TRBD1. CDR3 length: 14 residues. From germline, CDR1 is MNHEY and CDR2 SVGAGI. Trimming removed 2 bases from V and 5 bases from J; junction bases left unmatched: 5.